A selection of T cell receptor beta chains follows, all from one sample in a study of blood T cell repertoires in COVID-19. Sequencing used immunoSEQ multiplex PCR; TCRdb keeps in-frame clones, though not all of them. The sample shows some 400,000 clones, around 87% of them seen only once. The sample taken for sequencing was PBMCs or T cells enriched from blood (not recorded which). The receptors come from a man aged 30-40 years who had recovered from COVID-19. CDR3s include the opening cysteine and the closing phenylalanine or tryptophan. D genes are given only for firm matches. The listing skips clone size in some rows; elsewhere it reads once, few, many or a size class.

clone_size	v_call	j_call	d_call	cdr3_nt	cdr3_aa
-	TRBV27	TRBJ1-5	-	TGTGCCAGCAGCTCAGGGGTGCAGCCCCAGCATTTT	CASSSGVQPQHF
once	TRBV6-5	TRBJ1-5	-	TGTGCCAGTCAGACAGAAACCAGGGGTCAGCCCCAGCATTTT	CASQTETRGQPQHF
-	TRBV7-9	TRBJ1-5	TRBD1	TGTGCCAGCAGCCCCGGGACAGGCAATCAGCCCCAGCATTTT	CASSPGTGNQPQHF
-	TRBV5-4	TRBJ1-1	-	TGTGCCAGCAGCCAGAACGAAGTTATGAACACTGAAGCTTTCTTT	CASSQNEVMNTEAFF
-	TRBV7-3	TRBJ2-2	-	TGTGCCAGCAGCTTAAGCCAGGTGACCGGGGAGCTGTTTTTT	CASSLSQVTGELFF
-	TRBV21-1	TRBJ2-3	-	TGTGCCAGCAGCACGCTAGCGGGGAGCGCAGATACGCAGTATTTT	CASSTLAGSADTQYF
once	TRBV6-1	TRBJ1-5	TRBD1	TGTGCCAGCAGTGAAAGGGACAGCCTTAACCAGCCCCAGCATTTT	CASSERDSLNQPQHF
-	TRBV18	TRBJ2-7	-	TGTGCCAGCTCCCCTTCCAGGGCCCCATACGAGCAGTACTTC	CASSPSRAPYEQYF
-	TRBV19	TRBJ1-3	-	TGTGCCAGTAGTCCGACGGACGGAGGAAGTTTTGGAAACACCATATATTTT	CASSPTDGGSFGNTIYF
-	TRBV4-3	TRBJ2-1	TRBD1	TGCGCCAGCAGCCAAGTGGGAAACAGGGGGCCGTTCGATGAGCAGTTCTTC	CASSQVGNRGPFDEQFF
-	TRBV10-3	TRBJ2-2	-	TGTGCCATCAGTCCTAGGACATCCTCGAACACCGGGGAGCTGTTTTTT	CAISPRTSSNTGELFF
few	TRBV5-1	TRBJ1-2	-	TGCGCCAGCAGCCAAATTAGGACAGCAGATTATGGCTACACCTTC	CASSQIRTADYGYTF
-	TRBV6-1	TRBJ1-3	TRBD1	TGTGCCAGCAGTGAAGTCACAGGGGCCGGAAACACCATATATTTT	CASSEVTGAGNTIYF
-	TRBV7-2	TRBJ2-7	-	TGTGCCAGCAGCTTATTATCCGAGACACTCTACGAGCAGTACTTC	CASSLLSETLYEQYF
few	TRBV27	TRBJ1-2	TRBD1	TGTGCCAGCAGTCAAACTTGGACAGGGAGCCCCTATGGCTACACCTTC	CASSQTWTGSPYGYTF
-	TRBV4-3	TRBJ2-3	-	TGCGCCAGCAGCCAAGTAGGGGCTGCAGATACGCAGTATTTT	CASSQVGAADTQYF
-	TRBV3-1/TRBV3-2	TRBJ2-1	-	TGTGCCAGCATGGACAGAACAAATAATGAGCAGTTCTTC	CASMDRTNNEQFF
once	TRBV2	TRBJ2-4	TRBD1	TGTGCCAGCAGTGGAGTTGGGACAGAAAACATTCAGTACTTC	CASSGVGTENIQYF
-	TRBV7-6	TRBJ2-1	-	TGTGCCAGCAGACAGGGGGGGAGCTCCTACAATGAGCAGTTCTTC	CASRQGGSSYNEQFF
few	TRBV19	TRBJ1-5	-	TGTGCCAGTAGTAGGCAGGTGGGCAATCAGCCCCAGCATTTT	CASSRQVGNQPQHF
-	TRBV7-2	TRBJ2-7	TRBD1	TGTGCCAGCAGCTTAGCAGGCAGGGGGACGAGTGAGCAGTACTTC	CASSLAGRGTSEQYF
-	TRBV23-1	TRBJ1-2	TRBD1	TGCGCCAACCCAGACAGGGATCCCCATAACTATGGCTACACCTTC	CANPDRDPHNYGYTF
-	TRBV11-2	TRBJ2-6	TRBD1	TGTGCCAGCAGCCCGACAGGGGCCAACTCTGGGGCCAACGTCCTGACTTTC	CASSPTGANSGANVLTF
once	TRBV19	TRBJ2-6	-	TGTGCCAGTACCCTATACAGCTCTGGGGCCAACGTCCTGACTTTC	CASTLYSSGANVLTF
-	TRBV12-3/TRBV12-4	TRBJ1-6	-	TGTGCCAGCAGTTTATCAGTATACTCACCCCTCCACTTT	CASSLSVYSPLHF
-	TRBV5-5	TRBJ2-1	TRBD1	TGTGCCAGCAGCCAGGACAGGGGGGGTAGGAATGAGCAGTTCTTC	CASSQDRGGRNEQFF
-	TRBV6-1	TRBJ1-2	-	TGTGCCAGCAGTGAACAGGGGTATGGCTACACCTTC	CASSEQGYGYTF
-	TRBV5-1	TRBJ2-1	TRBD2	TGCGCCAGCAGCTTGGTAGCCCTAGCGGAGTACAATGAGCAGTTCTTC	CASSLVALAEYNEQFF
-	TRBV12-3/TRBV12-4	TRBJ1-1	-	TGTGCCAGCAGCTTTATAAACACTGAAGCTTTCTTT	CASSFINTEAFF
-	TRBV6-2/TRBV6-3	TRBJ2-1	TRBD2	TGTGCCAGCAGCCTCTCGGCGGGGGGATTCTTCCAGTTCTTC	CASSLSAGGFFQFF
-	TRBV7-2	TRBJ1-6	-	TGTGCCAGCAGCTTCCAGGGTTATTCACCCCTCCACTTT	CASSFQGYSPLHF
-	TRBV12-5	TRBJ2-2	TRBD1	TGTGCTAGTGGTTTCCCTCAGGGGGTGGGCACCGGGGAGCTGTTTTTT	CASGFPQGVGTGELFF
-	TRBV19	TRBJ1-2	TRBD1	TGTGCCAGTACCGACAGGGGAGAAGGCTATGGCTACACCTTC	CASTDRGEGYGYTF
-	TRBV11-3	TRBJ2-2	-	TGTGCCAGCAGCGAGGTCCGTGGAAACACCGGGGAGCTGTTTTTT	CASSEVRGNTGELFF
-	TRBV18	TRBJ1-5	TRBD1	TGTGCCAGCTCACCCCTTGGGACAGGGACTCACCAGCCCCAGCATTTT	CASSPLGTGTHQPQHF
-	TRBV3-1/TRBV3-2	TRBJ2-3	TRBD2	TGTGCCAGCAGCCAAGGTTCTAGCGGGGGGGCGCAAGATACGCAGTATTTT	CASSQGSSGGAQDTQYF
-	TRBV7-9	TRBJ1-2	TRBD1	TGTGCCAGCAGCTTAGGACAGGGGAAAATGCATGGCTACACCTTC	CASSLGQGKMHGYTF
-	TRBV7-2	TRBJ1-2	-	TGTGCCAGACCCCGAGCCAACCCGAGATTTAACTATGGCTACACCTTC	CARPRANPRFNYGYTF
-	TRBV12-3/TRBV12-4	TRBJ1-1	-	TGTGCCAGCAGTTTAATAGCAAACACTGAAGCTTTCTTT	CASSLIANTEAFF
-	TRBV20-1	TRBJ2-5	-	TGCAGTGCTAGTAGGGGGGGCCGAGGGGAGACCCAGTACTTC	CSASRGGRGETQYF
-	TRBV15	TRBJ1-5	-	TGTGCCACCAGCAGAGATCTTATTAATCAGCCCCAGCATTTT	CATSRDLINQPQHF